Below are 11 T cell receptor beta chains sequenced from a single sample in a study of regulatory dendritic cells for organ transplantation. Allogeneic regulatory or mature dendritic cells were co-cultured for more than 4 days with CFSE-labeled sorted T cells at 1:10. No antigens are known for them. Sequenced by immunoSEQ multiplex PCR; TCRdb stores in-frame clones only, minus some. The sample holds 20,000 or so clones, roughly 80% seen once. The specimen was memory CD4+ T cells from blood cultured with regulatory dendritic cells. Subset meaning: CD45RO+ memory T cells. These receptors were collected from a human donor in good health.

The chain combines TRBV19 with TRBJ1-5; TRBD1 is a possible D gene (6 bases). The germline V and J ends were trimmed by 5 bases and 1 base, with 12 bases remaining between them. The CDR3 consists of 15 residues. CDR1 is LNHDA, CDR2 SQIVND, per germline (reference sequence). CDR3 bases: TGTGCCAGTAGTGCCTATACAGGGAGCAATCAGCCCCAGCATTTT. It is translated as CASSAYTGSNQPQHF.

The chain uses TRBV7-2 and TRBJ2-7, with 12 bases identical to TRBD2. CDR1 is SGHTA, CDR2 FQGNSA, per germline. This CDR3 has 16 residues. J lost 7 bases, V lost 6 bases, and 13 bases had no gene match. This CDR3 is CASSRRASGGAGEQYF. CDR3 bases: TGTGCCAGCAGTCGTAGGGCTAGCGGGGGGGCTGGGGAGCAGTACTTC.

This clone has only a few counts. The genes are TRBV6-5 and TRBJ2-1; 11 bases fit TRBD1. The length of the CDR3 is 13 residues. Per the germline V gene, CDR1 is MNHEY and CDR2 is SVGAGI. V was pared by 6 bases and J by 8 bases, with 3 bases of the junction left unmatched. CDR3 amino acids: CASRDRGPYEQFF. CDR3 coding DNA: TGTGCCAGCAGGGACAGGGGGCCATATGAGCAGTTCTTC.

A single count supports this clone. The chain combines TRBV9 with TRBJ2-2; D is ambiguous. V lost 0 bases and J 4 bases, leaving 10 bases between the germline ends. The CDR3 spans 15 residues. Germline CDR1 reads SGDLS; CDR2 reads YYNGEE. The CDR3 here is CASSVAWRSTGELFF. For the CDR3, the DNA is TGTGCCAGCAGCGTAGCCTGGCGTTCCACCGGGGAGCTGTTTTTT.

In this sample, this clone turned up a few times. The chain is built from TRBV25-1 and TRBJ1-4; tentatively, D is TRBD1 (6 bases). The germline gives CDR1 MGHDK, CDR2 SYGVNS. This CDR3 has 15 residues. Between the trimmed V and J ends, which lost 3 bases and 8 bases, there was a span of 16 bases. CDR3 coding DNA: TGTGCCAGCAGTGATCCGGGGGGCCAGGAGGAAAAACTGTTTTTT. Protein sequence: CASSDPGGQEEKLFF.

This rearrangement joins TRBV5-1 to TRBJ2-3; TRBD1 matches at 7 bases. Germline V CDR1 and CDR2: SGHRS, YFSETQ. The CDR3 has 16 amino acids. V was pared by 4 bases and J by 7 bases, with 15 bases of the junction left unmatched. CDR3 bases: TGCGCCAGCAGCGGCTGGGACGTGGACAGGAGTTATACGCAGTATTTT. It specifies CASSGWDVDRSYTQYF.

This clone was seen a handful of times. This chain uses TRBV27 with TRBJ1-2; 8 nucleotides agree with TRBD1. The junction had 2 bases not matched to a gene; V was cut back by 4 bases and J by 4 bases. The germline CDR1 and CDR2 sequences are MNHEY and SMNVEV (reference sequence). The CDR3 contains 13 residues. CDR3 sequence reads: CASSSTGGYGYTF. For the CDR3, the DNA is TGTGCCAGCAGTTCTACAGGGGGCTATGGCTACACCTTC.

In its sample, this clone was seen once. This chain uses TRBV4-3 with TRBJ1-4; TRBD1 might be the D (6 bases). Germline V gene sequence: CDR1 LGHNA, CDR2 YSLEER. CDR3 length: 14 amino acids. V was pared by 7 bases and J by 7 bases, with 16 bases between. In nucleotides, the CDR3 is TGCGCCAGCAAAAGTAACAGGGCGGGTGAAAAACTGTTTTTT. Translated: CASKSNRAGEKLFF.

This clone was picked up one time. The V call is TRBV30, the J call TRBJ1-5, with TRBD1 matching 7 bases. Germline V gives CDR1 GTSNPN, CDR2 SVGIG (reference sequence). J gave up 7 bases and V 1 base, and 4 bases lay outside the gene matches. The CDR3 is 13 amino acids. Here the CDR3 DNA reads TGTGCCTGGAGTGGAGGGGGCCACCAGCCCCAGCATTTT. It codes for CAWSGGGHQPQHF.

The chain carries TRBV10-2 and TRBJ1-2, with D perhaps TRBD1 (5 bases). Trimming shortened V by 0 bases and J by 8 bases, and 16 bases separated the two germline ends. Germline CDR1 is WSHSY and CDR2 is SAAADI. The CDR3 runs 15 residues. The CDR3 DNA sequence: TGCGCCAGCAGTGAGTCAGGTGGGCAGGGTGACGGCTACACCTTC. Encoded protein: CASSESGGQGDGYTF.

The V call is TRBV6-6, the J call TRBJ1-5; D is undetermined. The CDR3 has 14 residues. In germline, CDR1 is MNHNY, CDR2 SVGAGI (reference sequence). V gave up 3 bases and J gave up 1 base, with 7 bases separating them. CDR3 sequence reads: CASSYVVSNQPQHF. CDR3 nucleotide sequence: TGTGCCAGCAGTTATGTCGTAAGCAATCAGCCCCAGCATTTT.